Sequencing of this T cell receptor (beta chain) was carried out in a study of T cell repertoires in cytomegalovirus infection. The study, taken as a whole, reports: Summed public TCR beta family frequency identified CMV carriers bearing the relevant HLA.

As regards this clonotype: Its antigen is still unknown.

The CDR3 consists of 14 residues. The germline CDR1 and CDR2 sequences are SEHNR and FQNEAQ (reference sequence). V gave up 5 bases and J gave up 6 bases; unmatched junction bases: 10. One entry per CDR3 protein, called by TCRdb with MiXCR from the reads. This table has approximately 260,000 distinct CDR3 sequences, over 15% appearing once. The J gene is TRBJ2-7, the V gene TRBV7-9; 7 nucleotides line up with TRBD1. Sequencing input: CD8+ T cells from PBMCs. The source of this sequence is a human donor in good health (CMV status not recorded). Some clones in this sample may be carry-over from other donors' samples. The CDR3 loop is CASSRPGQRFEQYF. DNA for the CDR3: TGTGCCAGCAGCCGGCCGGGACAGAGGTTCGAGCAGTACTTC.